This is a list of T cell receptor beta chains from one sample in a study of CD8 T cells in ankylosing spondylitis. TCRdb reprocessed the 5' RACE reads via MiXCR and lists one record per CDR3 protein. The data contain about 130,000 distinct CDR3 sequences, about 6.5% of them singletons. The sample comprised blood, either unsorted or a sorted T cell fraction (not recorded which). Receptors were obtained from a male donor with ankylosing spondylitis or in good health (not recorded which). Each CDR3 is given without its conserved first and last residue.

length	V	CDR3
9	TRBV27	ASSFHTEAF
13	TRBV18	ASSPLMTAGTEAF
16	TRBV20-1	SARSASGSGFDTGELF
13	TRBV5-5	ASSFSPQSTDTQY
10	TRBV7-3	ASSPGSDTQY
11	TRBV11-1	ASSLIAVHIQY
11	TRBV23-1	ASSQSIGRWAF
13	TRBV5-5	ASSLGVVAYNEQF
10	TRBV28	ASSLGVMRQY
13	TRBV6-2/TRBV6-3	ASRKREIYYNEQF
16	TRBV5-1	ASSLGSLAGGRTDTQY
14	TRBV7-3	ASSARTSGRYNEQF
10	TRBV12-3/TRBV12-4	ASSPTHYEQY
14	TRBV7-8	ASSPRDREMNTEAF
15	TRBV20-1	SARPGLQRGFSYEQY
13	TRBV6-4	ASSWTSVQGNEQF
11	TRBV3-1	ASSQDSPGTYT
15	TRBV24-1	ATSDLTSGSTLDEQF
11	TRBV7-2	ASSLALNYGYT
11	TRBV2	ATDSTNTGELF
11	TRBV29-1	SGVAHLTGELF
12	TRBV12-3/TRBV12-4	ASSPRAGQETQY
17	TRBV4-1	ASSQTRDFDVSAKNIQY
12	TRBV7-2	ASSLQQGLYEQY
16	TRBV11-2	ASSQRLAGVMKGETQY
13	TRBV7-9	ASSGTHASSYEQY
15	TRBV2	ASRYLGGSGSLNEQF
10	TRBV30	ALRHTNTEAF
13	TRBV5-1	ASSLKGANTGELF
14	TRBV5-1	ASSLAGERSYNEQF
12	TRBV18	ASSEDSGTDTQY
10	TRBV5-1	ASSFAGPGYT
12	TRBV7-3	ASRSGTPPYEQY
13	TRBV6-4	ASSKTSGGADEQF
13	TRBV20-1	SASSAGDYTDTQY
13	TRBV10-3	AISDTTSGNSEQY
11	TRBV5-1	ASSSGQNTEAF
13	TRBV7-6	ASSELAVYYNEQF
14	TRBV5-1	ASSLDRDRKSYEQY
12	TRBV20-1	SARTGTEAETQY
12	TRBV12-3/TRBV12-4	ASSLLGWDTEAF
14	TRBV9	ASSVDSRGQGNEQF
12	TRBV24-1	ATSTSANTGELF
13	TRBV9	ASSATQRSNNEQF
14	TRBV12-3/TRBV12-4	ASSSPPGLPRDTQY
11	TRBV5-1	ASSLEGGQPQH
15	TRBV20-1	SAKGQGGPQPSNEQF
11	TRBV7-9	ASSLSGETEAF
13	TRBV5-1	ASSLDLDPNTEAF
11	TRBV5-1	ASSLPSDGELF
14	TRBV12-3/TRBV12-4	ASSSTSSGRRETQY
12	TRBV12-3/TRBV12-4	ASSLRGLEDTQY
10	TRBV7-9	ASSPGGFGAF